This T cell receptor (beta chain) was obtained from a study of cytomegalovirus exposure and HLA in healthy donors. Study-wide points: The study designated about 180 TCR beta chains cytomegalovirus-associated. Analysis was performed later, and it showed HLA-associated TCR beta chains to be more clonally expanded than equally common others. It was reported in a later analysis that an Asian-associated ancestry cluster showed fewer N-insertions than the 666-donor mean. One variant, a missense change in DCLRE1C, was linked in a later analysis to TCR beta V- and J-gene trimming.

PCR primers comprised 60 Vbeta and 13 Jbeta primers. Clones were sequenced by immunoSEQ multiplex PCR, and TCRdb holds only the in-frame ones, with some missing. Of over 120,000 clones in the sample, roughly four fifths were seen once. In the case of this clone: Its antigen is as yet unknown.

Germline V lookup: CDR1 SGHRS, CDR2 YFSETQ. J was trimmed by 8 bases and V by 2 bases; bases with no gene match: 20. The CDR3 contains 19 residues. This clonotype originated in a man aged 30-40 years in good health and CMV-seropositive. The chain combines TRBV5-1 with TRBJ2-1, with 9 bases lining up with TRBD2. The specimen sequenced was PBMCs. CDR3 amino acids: CASSFPPSGGGAFDDEQFF. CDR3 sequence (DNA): TGCGCCAGCAGCTTCCCCCCTTCTGGCGGGGGGGCCTTTGACGATGAGCAGTTCTTC.